This T cell receptor beta chain was obtained from a study of cytomegalovirus exposure and HLA in healthy donors. Overall study results and limits: Reported results showed that the classifier diagnosed cytomegalovirus status with high specificity and sensitivity. Fewer N-insertions than the roughly 700-donor mean were reportedly shown by an Asian-associated ancestry cluster in a later analysis. In a later analysis, TCR beta V- and J-gene trimming was associated with a missense DCLRE1C variant.

For this clone: Its antigen remains unidentified.

The PCR used 60 Vbeta and 13 Jbeta primers. Sequencing was performed with immunoSEQ multiplex PCR; in TCRdb, only in-frame clones are kept and a portion is missing. The sample lists 90,000 to 150,000 clones, approximately 78% occurring once. The sequencing input was PBMCs. The sequence was collected from a woman aged 30 to 39 in good health and CMV-seropositive.

The DNA for the CDR3 is TGTGCCAGCAGCCGAGAAGAGGGGGTACTCGGGGACGAGCAGTACTTC. Translated, it gives CASSREEGVLGDEQYF. The V call is TRBV4-2, the J call TRBJ2-7; weak D call: TRBD1 (6 bases). The CDR3 contains 16 residues. Trimming shortened V by 4 bases and J by 5 bases, and 21 bases separated the two germline ends. Germline V gene sequence: CDR1 LGHNA, CDR2 YNFKEQ.